These 28 T cell receptor beta chains were sequenced from one sample in a study of blood T cell repertoires in COVID-19. Clones were read by immunoSEQ multiplex PCR, and TCRdb kept only the in-frame ones, dropping some. The top ten clones hold around 21% of a sample with about 94,000 clones, 80% of them seen once. The sequencing sample was made of peripheral blood. The source of these receptors is an elderly woman with acute or convalescent COVID-19.

V usage is TRBV28 and J usage is TRBJ2-7, with TRBD1 matching over 7 bases. Germline V gives CDR1 MDHEN, CDR2 SYDVKM. This CDR3 contains 15 residues. Trimming at V came to 6 bases and at J to 0 bases, leaving 8 bases not matched to a gene. The CDR3, as DNA: TGTGCCAGCAGATCCGGGACAGCCAGCTCCTACGAGCAGTACTTC. The encoded protein is CASRSGTASSYEQYF.

The chain combines TRBV11-1 with TRBJ2-7, with D possibly being TRBD2 (6 bases). V shed 1 base and J shed 0 bases, with 10 bases lying between them. The V gene's germline CDR1 is SGHAT and CDR2 FQDESV (reference sequence). The CDR3 contains 15 residues. The CDR3 DNA follows: TGTGCCAGCAGCTTAGATGGGGGGAACTCCTACGAGCAGTACTTC. As protein: CASSLDGGNSYEQYF. Looking up the rest from reference TRBV11-1 and TRBJ2-7 gives the full variable domain: EAEVAQSPRYKITEKSQAVAFWCDPISGHATLYWYRQILGQGPELLVQFQDESVVDDSQLPKDRFSAERLKGVDSTLKIQPAELGDSAMYLCASSLDGGNSYEQYFGPGTRLTVT.

The rearrangement uses TRBV5-1 and TRBJ2-5; tentatively, D is TRBD2 (6 bases). Germline V gives CDR1 SGHRS, CDR2 YFSETQ. CDR3 length: 16 residues. Trimming removed 0 bases from V and 4 bases from J, with 16 bases in between. CDR3 coding DNA: TGCGCCAGCAGCTTGGGTGGAGGGCCCTTGGGAGAGACCCAGTACTTC. Its protein is CASSLGGGPLGETQYF.

V usage is TRBV7-8 and J usage is TRBJ1-1; D is uncertain. Looked up from germline, CDR1 is SGHVS and CDR2 is FQNEAQ. V was cut by 3 bases and J by 1 base, with 9 bases left in between. The CDR3 runs 14 residues. CDR3 DNA: TGTGCCAGCAGCTTGCACGGTAGGAACACTGAAGCTTTCTTT. It is translated as CASSLHGRNTEAFF. Together with reference TRBV7-8 and TRBJ1-1, the CDR3 gives the full variable domain: GAGVSQSPRYKVAKRGQDVALRCDPISGHVSLFWYQQALGQGPEFLTYFQNEAQLDKSGLPSDRFFAERPEGSVSTLKIQRTQQEDSAVYLCASSLHGRNTEAFFGQGTRLTVV.

This chain joins TRBV30 and TRBJ1-5; D is undetermined. CDR3 size: 12 residues. V dropped 0 bases and J dropped 7 bases, with 7 bases sitting between them. CDR1 and CDR2 (germline): GTSNPN, SVGIG (reference sequence). The CDR3 region is CAWSVRGQPQHF. The DNA of the CDR3 is TGTGCCTGGAGTGTACGAGGACAGCCCCAGCATTTT.

This clone was detected a few times. Other DNA sequences of this sample code for an identical CDR3. V usage is TRBV4-1 and J usage is TRBJ2-1; no definite D call. V was pared by 1 base and J by 0 bases, with 7 bases between. Germline CDR1 is MGHRA and CDR2 is YSYEKL. The CDR3 is made up of 15 amino acids. CDR3 DNA: TGCGCCAGCAGCCAAGCCACGAGCTCCTACAATGAGCAGTTCTTC. This sequence encodes CASSQATSSYNEQFF.

The chain carries TRBV7-2 and TRBJ2-1, with D perhaps TRBD2 (6 bases). Germline V gene lookup returns CDR1 SGHTA and CDR2 FQGNSA. V was shortened by 1 base and J by 7 bases, with 14 bases between the two germline ends. This CDR3 contains 15 residues. The CDR3, as DNA: TGTGCCAGCAGCTTAGGTAGTTTCGGGGGAAATGAGCAGTTCTTC. This translates into CASSLGSFGGNEQFF.

In nucleotides, the CDR3 is TGTGCCAGTAGTCCAATGGGGACAGGGAACACTGAAGCTTTCTTT. Translation gives CASSPMGTGNTEAFF. V usage is TRBV19 and J usage is TRBJ1-1; 8 bases align to TRBD1. The CDR3 is 15 residues long. The ends lost 5 bases at V and 1 base at J; junction bases unmatched: 6. In germline, CDR1 is LNHDA, CDR2 SQIVND (reference sequence).

For this clone: The germline gene is not matched at one end of the junction; a read error may be the cause. This chain joins TRBV30 and TRBJ1-1, with D uncertain. Germline assignment: CDR1 GTSNPN and CDR2 SVGIG (reference sequence). The CDR3 is 12 residues long. DNA of the CDR3: TGTGCCTGGAGTTATTTCTCTTCGGGAGCGAAATTT. Its translation: CAWSYFSSGAKF.

The chain recombines TRBV30 with TRBJ1-2, with unresolved D. CDR1 is GTSNPN and CDR2 is SVGIG in the germline V gene (reference sequence). The CDR3 has 11 amino acids. Trimming cost V 0 bases and J 8 bases, with 7 bases left between them. CDR3: CAWSVGGGYTF. The CDR3, as DNA: TGTGCCTGGAGTGTAGGAGGGGGCTACACCTTC.

This sequence joins TRBV5-1 and TRBJ1-2; 7 bases fit TRBD1. This CDR3 contains 16 residues. Germline CDR1 is SGHRS and CDR2 is YFSETQ. With 0 bases clipped from V and 6 bases from J, the junction kept 11 bases outside the gene matches. The CDR3 protein is CASSLVAAGGVNGYTF. The CDR3 DNA sequence: TGCGCCAGCAGCTTGGTAGCGGCAGGGGGAGTCAATGGCTACACCTTC.

This rearrangement joins TRBV5-4 to TRBJ2-7, with 8 bases matching TRBD2. CDR1 is SGHNT, CDR2 YYREEE, per germline (reference sequence). This CDR3 is 15 amino acids long. V was pared by 3 bases and J by 3 bases, with 8 bases of the junction left unmatched. The CDR3 DNA follows: TGTGCCAGCAGCTCCCACGGGACTAGTAGCTACGAGCAGTACTTC. Translation: CASSSHGTSSYEQYF. Variable domain in full (rest from reference TRBV5-4 and TRBJ2-7): ETGVTQSPTHLIKTRGQQVTLRCSSQSGHNTVSWYQQALGQGPQFIFQYYREEENGRGNFPPRFSGLQFPNYSSELNVNALELDDSALYLCASSSHGTSSYEQYFGPGTRLTVT.

This clone was seen once. The J gene is TRBJ2-5, the V gene TRBV14; 9 nucleotides align to TRBD1. The CDR3 totals 14 residues. CDR1 and CDR2 from the germline V gene are SGHDN and FVKESK. Unmatched junction bases numbered 6, after V lost 5 bases and J lost 5 bases. The CDR3 protein is CASSYTGGGETQYF. The CDR3 DNA follows: TGTGCCAGCAGCTATACAGGGGGCGGGGAGACCCAGTACTTC.

The V and J genes are TRBV6-6 and TRBJ2-5, with D perhaps matching TRBD1 (6 bases). The CDR3 has 15 residues. Trimming stripped 5 bases from V and 4 bases from J, with 17 bases between. Germline V CDR1 and CDR2: MNHNY, SVGAGI (reference sequence). CDR3 sequence: CASSASGTPRETQYF. CDR3 nucleotide sequence: TGTGCCAGCAGTGCCTCCGGGACACCTCGAGAGACCCAGTACTTC.

This chain uses TRBV18 with TRBJ2-2; D remains ambiguous. The CDR3 runs to 13 residues. CDR1 and CDR2 (germline): KGHSH, LQKENI. Trimming cost V 4 bases and J 5 bases, with 8 bases left between them. The CDR3 nucleotides read TGTGCCAGCTCACAATCAGTGACCGGGGAGCTGTTTTTT. It codes for CASSQSVTGELFF. Variable domain in full (rest from reference TRBV18 and TRBJ2-2): NAGVMQNPRHLVRRRGQEARLRCSPMKGHSHVYWYRQLPEEGLKFMVYLQKENIIDESGMPKERFSAEFPKEGPSILRIQQVVRGDSAAYFCASSQSVTGELFFGEGSRLTVL.

This chain connects TRBV27 to TRBJ1-1; D might be TRBD1 (5 bases). The germline CDR1 and CDR2 sequences are MNHEY and SMNVEV (reference sequence). This CDR3 region has 15 residues. The ends were cut back, 4 bases at V and 0 bases at J, with 12 bases in the middle. The CDR3 sequence is CASSSQTGVNTEAFF. The CDR3 nucleotides are TGTGCCAGCAGTTCCCAAACAGGAGTGAACACTGAAGCTTTCTTT.

This rearrangement joins TRBV6-5 to TRBJ2-7; D call uncertain. Trimming stripped 8 bases from V and 0 bases from J, with 14 bases between. The CDR3 has 14 amino acids. CDR1 is MNHEY and CDR2 is SVGAGI in the germline V gene. The CDR3 protein is CASSRGVSSYEQYF. In DNA form, the CDR3 reads TGTGCCAGCTCCCGAGGCGTATCCTCCTACGAGCAGTACTTC.

The chain has TRBV5-1 and TRBJ1-3, with 7 bases that match TRBD1. This CDR3 is built from 14 residues. The germline V gene has CDR1 SGHRS and CDR2 YFSETQ. V trimming: 4 bases; J trimming: 0 bases; junction bases outside the gene matches: 1. CDR3 nucleotide sequence: TGCGCCAGCAGCCGACAGGGCTCTGGAAACACCATATATTTT. Translated, it gives CASSRQGSGNTIYF.

The CDR3 DNA sequence: TGCGCCAGCAGCTGGGGGACTAGCGGGAGTTCCGAGCAGTACTTC. This sequence encodes CASSWGTSGSSEQYF. The rearrangement joins TRBV5-1 to TRBJ2-7; 14 bases agree with TRBD2. The V gene end was trimmed by 3 bases and the J gene end by 6 bases; junction bases not matched to a gene: 5. This CDR3 has 15 residues. Germline-derived CDR1 and CDR2 are SGHRS and YFSETQ.

The rearrangement uses TRBV7-2 and TRBJ1-5, with 7 positions matching TRBD1. The CDR3 is made up of 13 amino acids. The germline gives CDR1 SGHTA, CDR2 FQGNSA. V shed 5 bases and J 5 bases; nucleotides not matched to a gene: 3. CDR3 bases: TGTGCCAGCAGCCCCACAGGGGATCAGCCCCAGCATTTT. Amino acids: CASSPTGDQPQHF.

This clone appeared a single time. V is TRBV7-2 and J is TRBJ1-1; weak D call: TRBD1 (6 bases). Trimming took off 1 base at V and 1 base at J, with 10 bases between the two ends. This CDR3 is 15 amino acids long. From germline, CDR1 is SGHTA and CDR2 FQGNSA. The DNA of the CDR3 is TGTGCCAGCAGCTTAGTGGGGGGGGCGAACACTGAAGCTTTCTTT. Protein: CASSLVGGANTEAFF.

The V gene is TRBV2, the J gene TRBJ2-1; 12 bases line up with TRBD2. Germline loops: CDR1 SNHLY, CDR2 FYNNEI. V shed 5 bases, J shed 2 bases, and the junction held 4 bases outside the gene matches. This CDR3 comprises 16 residues. The CDR3 bases are TGTGCCAGCAGTTCACTAGCGGGAGGCCCCTACAATGAGCAGTTCTTC. Its protein is CASSSLAGGPYNEQFF.

DNA of the CDR3: TGTGCCAGCACCTCGAGACTCAAGGCTACCACTTTCATATACGAGCAGTACTTC. Translating it yields CASTSRLKATTFIYEQYF. The rearrangement joins TRBV27 to TRBJ2-7, with D hard to call. The CDR3 has 18 amino acids. V lost 7 bases and J lost 4, with 29 bases in between. Germline V gene sequence: CDR1 MNHEY, CDR2 SMNVEV (reference sequence).

This chain joins TRBV4-2 and TRBJ2-7; 7 nucleotides align to TRBD1. Germline V lookup: CDR1 LGHNA, CDR2 YNFKEQ. The CDR3 extends over 15 amino acids. J lost 2 bases, V lost 6 bases, and 10 bases had no gene match. CDR3 bases: TGTGCCAGCAGTCTCCCGGGACAGACCGCCTACGAGCAGTACTTC. It specifies CASSLPGQTAYEQYF.

The chain is built from TRBV25-1 and TRBJ2-1; D may be TRBD1 (6 bases). CDR3 length: 12 amino acids. The V gene's germline CDR1 is MGHDK and CDR2 SYGVNS. Trimming left V 4 bases short and J 7 bases short, with 8 bases between. The chain's CDR3 is CASSVDRNEQFF. CDR3 coding DNA: TGTGCCAGCAGTGTAGACAGGAATGAGCAGTTCTTC.

This clone was recorded only once. The chain has TRBV5-4 and TRBJ1-3, with TRBD1 matching 7 bases. This CDR3 has 12 amino acids. J was trimmed by 9 bases and V by 4 bases; bases with no gene match: 4. Germline CDR1 SGHNT, CDR2 YYREEE (reference sequence). In nucleotides, the CDR3 is TGTGCCAGCAGCCCAAGACAGGGCACCATATATTTT. Residues: CASSPRQGTIYF.

The V call is TRBV19, the J call TRBJ2-1; 7 bases are a match to TRBD1. Germline-derived CDR1 and CDR2 are LNHDA and SQIVND (reference sequence). Trimming at V came to 9 bases and at J to 6 bases, leaving 8 bases not matched to a gene. The CDR3 is 13 residues long. CDR3 region: CASLDRVSNEQFF. The CDR3 DNA follows: TGTGCCAGCCTCGACAGGGTCTCCAATGAGCAGTTCTTC.

The gene calls are TRBV19 and TRBJ1-4; D is perhaps TRBD1 (5 bases). CDR3 size: 14 residues. Germline values: CDR1 LNHDA, CDR2 SQIVND (reference sequence). V lost 1 base and J 12 bases, leaving 15 bases between the germline ends. The CDR3 nucleotides are TGTGCCAGTAGTATAGCCTCCCCCGGAGGGGAACTGTTTTTT. Its translation is CASSIASPGGELFF.